These 9 T cell receptor beta chains came from one sample sequenced in a study of PD-L1 blockade in urothelial cancer. TCRdb keeps only in-frame clones here, not all; method: immunoSEQ multiplex PCR. The table records about 19,000 clones, 85% to 90% of them present only once. The sequences come from PBMCs, collected around atezolizumab (anti-PD-L1) treatment. Receptor source: a man in his fifties with urothelial cancer.

The CDR3 nucleotides read TGTGCCAGCAGCTTATACCCGCAGGGGAATACTGAAGCTTTCTTT. Translation gives CASSLYPQGNTEAFF. This chain connects TRBV9 to TRBJ1-1; perhaps TRBD1 as D (6 bases). V dropped 4 bases and J dropped 5 bases, with 18 bases sitting between them. The CDR3 is made up of 15 amino acids. Germline V gene lookup returns CDR1 SGDLS and CDR2 YYNGEE.

This clone has just one count. The chain joins TRBV6-6 to TRBJ2-2; 7 positions match TRBD2. Germline CDR1 MNHNY, CDR2 SVGAGI (reference sequence). The CDR3 has 15 residues. V was clipped by 0 bases and J by 4 bases; unmatched bases: 2. CDR3: CASSYSGGSTGELFF. The CDR3 DNA reads as TGTGCCAGCAGTTACTCGGGGGGGTCCACCGGGGAGCTGTTTTTT.

The J gene is TRBJ2-6, the V gene TRBV19, with D possibly TRBD1 on 7 matching bases. CDR3 length: 16 residues. V dropped 5 bases and J dropped 3 bases, with 14 bases sitting between them. Germline V lookup: CDR1 LNHDA, CDR2 SQIVND (reference sequence). The CDR3 nucleotides read TGTGCCAGTAGTGCAAACAGGGGAGGTGGGGCCAACGTCCTGACTTTC. It encodes CASSANRGGGANVLTF.

This chain uses TRBV7-8 with TRBJ2-3, with 12 bases identical to TRBD2. Per germline, CDR1 SGHVS and CDR2 FQNEAQ. There are 17 residues in the CDR3. V trimming: 5 bases; J trimming: 2 bases; junction bases outside the gene matches: 8. The CDR3 here is CASSPSRTSGATDTQYF. The CDR3 bases are TGTGCCAGCAGCCCCTCTAGGACTAGCGGGGCCACAGATACGCAGTATTTT.

This chain joins TRBV12-5 and TRBJ2-1, with TRBD1 identical over 9 bases. Trimming at V came to 6 bases and at J to 7 bases, leaving 4 bases not matched to a gene. CDR1 LGHNT and CDR2 FRNRAP come from the germline V gene. This CDR3 comprises 13 residues. The CDR3, as DNA: TGTGCTAGTGGGGGACAGGGAGGTAATGAGCAGTTCTTC. Translated, it gives CASGGQGGNEQFF.

A few counts support this clone. V gene TRBV19 combines with J gene TRBJ1-1; TRBD1 matches 7 bases. The CDR3 sequence is 12 residues long. The junction had 9 bases not matched to a gene; V was cut back by 3 bases and J by 14 bases. Looked up from germline, CDR1 is LNHDA and CDR2 is SQIVND (reference sequence). This CDR3 reads CASSIGQGEVFF. The CDR3 nucleotides are TGTGCCAGTAGTATCGGCCAGGGGGAGGTCTTCTTT.

This chain joins TRBV11-2 and TRBJ2-2; 13 bases line up with TRBD2. Losses at the gene ends were 6 bases for V and 6 bases for J; bases not matched to a gene: 7. The CDR3 spans 16 residues. Germline V gene lookup returns CDR1 SGHAT and CDR2 FQNNGV. The CDR3 DNA follows: TGTGCCAGCAGTTCACTAGCGGGAGGGCCTCCCGGGGAGCTGTTTTTT. Translating it yields CASSSLAGGPPGELFF.

The rearrangement links TRBV2 to TRBJ2-1; TRBD2 matches at 8 bases. CDR1 SNHLY and CDR2 FYNNEI come from the germline V gene. Losses at the gene ends were 6 bases for V and 6 bases for J; bases not matched to a gene: 10. The CDR3 extends over 15 amino acids. The CDR3 loop reads CASRKPGLVGNEQFF. The CDR3 coding sequence is TGTGCCAGCAGAAAACCGGGACTAGTCGGCAATGAGCAGTTCTTC. Supplemented by reference TRBV2 and TRBJ2-1, the full variable domain reads EPEVTQTPSHQVTQMGQEVILRCVPISNHLYFYWYRQILGQKVEFLVSFYNNEISEKSEIFDDQFSVERPDGSNFTLKIRSTKLEDSAMYFCASRKPGLVGNEQFFGPGTRLTVL.

The chain links TRBV5-1 to TRBJ2-1, with 7 bases aligning to TRBD2. Germline loops: CDR1 SGHRS, CDR2 YFSETQ. Trimming removed 3 bases from V and 6 bases from J; junction bases left unmatched: 9. The CDR3 has 15 amino acids. CDR3 loop: CASSSPGTIVNEQFF. For the CDR3, the DNA is TGCGCCAGCAGCTCCCCCGGGACTATAGTCAATGAGCAGTTCTTC.